The 15 T cell receptor beta chains presented below share a single source sample, sequenced in a study of post-analysis software for immune sequencing data. Presence of unique molecular identifiers characterized the TCR beta cDNA libraries. TCRdb re-called the PCR reads through MiXCR, storing one row per CDR3 protein. The table shows 180,000 or so distinct CDR3 sequences, with 29% occurring only once. Overall study findings and caveats: Comparison of patients with controls showed five TRBV segments more frequent in patients, TRBV5-6, TRBV5-1 and TRBV20-1 among them.

These receptors' targets are unknown. What was sequenced was blood. The receptors stem from a girl under 18 with multiple sclerosis.

In its sample, this clonotype was seen a few times. The chain is built from TRBV20-1 and TRBJ1-2, with a weak D call TRBD1 (5 bases). Trimming left V 5 bases short and J 4 bases short, with 11 bases between. Germline V gives CDR1 DFQATT, CDR2 SNEGSKA (reference sequence). This CDR3 spans 12 amino acids. The CDR3 region is CSASTDSYGYTF. The DNA for the CDR3 is TGCAGTGCTTCGACAGACAGCTATGGCTACACCTTC.

A note on this clonotype: This may arise from a read error, as a much more abundant clone is one base away. The chain couples TRBV12-3 or TRBV12-4 to TRBJ2-1, with 7 bases that match TRBD2. The CDR3 is 14 amino acids. DNA for the CDR3: TGTACCAGCAGTTTAGGCGGGGGATACAATGAGCAGTTCTTC. It translates to CTSSLGGGYNEQFF.

For this clonotype: Sequence at one end of the junction differs from germline and may be a read error. This chain links TRBV28 with TRBJ1-1; D not certain. CDR1 and CDR2 from the germline V gene are MDHEN and SYDVKM. The CDR3 has 13 amino acids. The CDR3 protein is CASTGPPNTKAFF. The CDR3 DNA is TGTGCCAGCACAGGCCCACCGAACACTAAAGCTTTCTTT. Complete variable domain (other parts from reference TRBV28 and TRBJ1-1): DVKVTQSSRYLVKRTGEKVFLECVQDMDHENMFWYRQDPGLGLRLIYFSYDVKMKEKGDIPEGYSVSREKKERFSLILESASTNQTSMYLCASTGPPNTKAFFGQGTRLTVV.

About this clonotype: The junction and the germline gene differ at one end; a read error may be behind it. The J gene is TRBJ2-1, the V gene TRBV12-3 or TRBV12-4; 9 nucleotides agree with TRBD2. The CDR3 has 16 amino acids. The CDR3 loop is CASSLGWRGGYNEQFF. In DNA, the CDR3 is TGTGCCAGCAGCTTAGGTTGGCGGGGGGGGTACAATGAGCAGTTCTTC.

This clonotype has at least ten counts. This sequence joins TRBV2 and TRBJ2-3; D gene uncertain. Trimming took 6 bases from V and 0 from J, leaving 7 bases between them. Per the germline V gene, CDR1 is SNHLY and CDR2 is FYNNEI. This CDR3 comprises 13 residues. This chain's CDR3 is CASRQSSTDTQYF. The DNA for the CDR3 is TGTGCCAGCAGACAATCTAGCACAGATACGCAGTATTTT.

This clonotype came up a few times. The chain is built from TRBV7-9 and TRBJ2-7; the D call may be TRBD1 or TRBD2 (6 bases each). Germline V CDR1 and CDR2: SEHNR, FQNEAQ (reference sequence). This CDR3 contains 16 residues. Trimming shortened V by 5 bases and J by 1 base, and 18 bases separated the two germline ends. Written as DNA, the CDR3 is TGTGCCAGCAGCCCCAGGGTAGGGGGGATATCCTACGAGCAGTACTTC. Protein sequence: CASSPRVGGISYEQYF. Full variable domain (rest looked up from reference TRBV7-9 and TRBJ2-7): DTGVSQNPRHKITKRGQNVTFRCDPISEHNRLYWYRQTLGQGPEFLTYFQNEAQLEKSRLLSDRFSAERPKGSFSTLEIQRTEQGDSAMYLCASSPRVGGISYEQYFGPGTRLTVT.

This clonotype appeared a single time. A much more abundant neighbour one base away suggests this may be a read error. V is TRBV29-1 and J is TRBJ1-1; unclear D gene. Germline CDR1 is SQVTM and CDR2 is ANQGSEA. Deletions cut 7 bases from V and 0 bases from J, with 6 bases between. The CDR3 covers 11 residues. Here the CDR3 DNA reads TGCAGCGGTTCGATGAACACTGAAGCTTTCTTT. It is translated as CSGSMNTEAFF.

The table lists this clonotype with many counts. The V call is TRBV7-6, the J call TRBJ2-3; 7 bases line up with TRBD1. The junction had 2 bases not matched to a gene; V was cut back by 5 bases and J by 0 bases. CDR1 and CDR2 from the germline V gene are SGHVS and FNYEAQ. CDR3 length: 14 amino acids. The CDR3 protein is CASSRDSSTDTQYF. DNA of the CDR3: TGTGCCAGCAGCCGGGACAGTAGCACAGATACGCAGTATTTT.

This clonotype has a count of ten or more. The V and J genes are TRBV29-1 and TRBJ2-7; maybe TRBD1 (6 bases). The CDR3 totals 13 residues. Germline CDR1 reads SQVTM; CDR2 reads ANQGSEA. V dropped 1 base and J dropped 5 bases, with 12 bases sitting between them. This CDR3 is CSVEVLQGNEQYF. The CDR3 DNA follows: TGCAGCGTTGAAGTCCTACAGGGAAACGAGCAGTACTTC.

Concerning this clonotype: This may stem from a read error, because a much larger clone lies one nucleotide away. The V and J genes are TRBV5-1 and TRBJ2-5; TRBD1 is a possible D gene (5 bases). The CDR3 sequence is 13 residues long. Germline CDR1 SGHRS, CDR2 YFSETQ. V shed 0 bases and J shed 5 bases, with 8 bases lying between them. The CDR3 DNA reads as TGCGCCAGCAGCTTGGAGTCAGGGGAGACCCAGTACTTC. Translated, it gives CASSLESGETQYF. Combining the CDR3 with reference TRBV5-1 and TRBJ2-5 gives the whole variable domain KAGVTQTPRYLIKTRGQQVTLSCSPISGHRSVSWYQQTPGQGLQFLFEYFSETQRNKGNFPGRFSGRQFSNSRSEMNVSTLELGDSALYLCASSLESGETQYFGPGTRLLVL.

Here the CDR3 DNA reads TGTGCCAGCAGTCAGACCGGGGGGGCGGCAGATACGCAGTATTTT. The encoded protein is CASSQTGGAADTQYF. The chain employs TRBV6-5 and TRBJ2-3; 8 bases are shared with TRBD2. Looked up from germline, CDR1 is MNHEY and CDR2 is SVGAGI. The CDR3 is 15 amino acids. V was clipped by 5 bases and J by 4 bases; unmatched bases: 8.

The genes are TRBV11-2 and TRBJ1-1; no reliable D call. V lost 4 bases, J lost 0 bases, and 12 bases lay in between. This CDR3 has 15 residues. CDR1 and CDR2 (germline): SGHAT, FQNNGV. The CDR3 nucleotides are TGTGCCAGCAGCTCCGTGGACGGGATGAACACTGAAGCTTTCTTT. The encoded protein is CASSSVDGMNTEAFF.

As to this clonotype: Given a much more abundant clone one base away, this may be a read error. DNA for the CDR3: TGTGCCAGCAGCAGGGACAGGCTCTACAATGGGCAGTTCTTC. It is translated as CASSRDRLYNGQFF. The chain has TRBV21-1 and TRBJ2-1; the DNA was not compared with TRBD1, the D call given in the table. TRBV21-1 is a pseudogene. The CDR3 consists of 14 residues.

This clonotype was seen a handful of times. The chain couples TRBV29-1 to TRBJ1-2, with D unclear. This CDR3 region has 13 residues. V lost 3 bases and J lost 0, with 8 bases in between. Germline V CDR1 and CDR2: SQVTM, ANQGSEA. The CDR3 DNA reads TGCAGCGTTGAGAGGACTTCTAACTATGGCTACACCTTC. Protein: CSVERTSNYGYTF.

This clonotype was detected only a few times. The chain joins TRBV3-1 to TRBJ1-1; 10 nucleotides agree with TRBD1. With V trimmed by 4 bases and J by 3 bases, 8 bases remained unmatched. Germline V gene sequence: CDR1 LGHDT, CDR2 YNNKEL (reference sequence). This CDR3 has 16 residues. The CDR3 region is CASSPGPGQGYTEAFF. DNA for the CDR3: TGTGCCAGCAGCCCGGGACCGGGACAGGGGTACACTGAAGCTTTCTTT.